The rows below give T cell receptor beta chains drawn from one sample of a study of cytomegalovirus exposure and HLA in healthy donors. Assay used: immunoSEQ multiplex PCR; TCRdb lists only in-frame clones, some missing. The table includes about 200,000 clones, about 83% detected once. The sample comprised PBMCs. Receptor source: a man aged 35-49 years in good health and CMV-seronegative. Both conserved end residues are part of each CDR3. D genes are given only for firm matches. The listing skips clone size in some rows; elsewhere it reads once, few, many or a size class.

clone_size | j_call | cdr3_length | v_call | d_call | cdr3_nt | cdr3_aa
- | TRBJ1-3 | 13 | TRBV6-6 | - | TGTGCCAGCAGTTCAGAATCGGGAAACACCATATATTTT | CASSSESGNTIYF
- | TRBJ2-5 | 16 | TRBV5-1 | TRBD1 | TGCGCCAGCAGCTCATCCGGGACAGGGGCGAGGGAGACCCAGTACTTC | CASSSSGTGARETQYF
- | TRBJ2-3 | 17 | TRBV11-1 | TRBD2 | TGTGCCAGCAGCTTAGCGGGTAGCGGGGGGGCCGGAGATACGCAGTATTTT | CASSLAGSGGAGDTQYF
- | TRBJ2-7 | 18 | TRBV30 | TRBD2 | TGTGCCTGGAGAAGCCTTGGGACTAGCGGGAGGGCCGTGTACGAGCAGTACTTC | CAWRSLGTSGRAVYEQYF
few | TRBJ2-3 | 16 | TRBV2 | TRBD2 | TGTGCCAGCAGTCCCCTTGGAGCGGGAGTTTTTGATACGCAGTATTTT | CASSPLGAGVFDTQYF
- | TRBJ2-1 | 15 | TRBV4-1 | TRBD2 | TGCGCCAGCAGCCCTCTAGCGGGAGGAAGAAATGAGCAGTTCTTC | CASSPLAGGRNEQFF
- | TRBJ2-7 | 14 | TRBV7-9 | - | TGTGCCAGCAGCCTGCTCGACATAACCTACGAGCAGTACTTC | CASSLLDITYEQYF
- | TRBJ1-2 | 14 | TRBV5-1 | - | TGCGCCAGCAGTTCTGCCTCGAGAGGGCATGGCTACACCTTC | CASSSASRGHGYTF
- | TRBJ2-1 | 15 | TRBV7-3 | - | TGTGCCAGCAGCTTCGGACTACATCCTCACAATGAGCAGTTCTTC | CASSFGLHPHNEQFF
- | TRBJ1-2 | 15 | TRBV19 | - | TGTGCCAGTAGTATTAATCGGCAGGGTGGCTATGGCTACACCTTC | CASSINRQGGYGYTF